The T cell receptor (beta chain) under discussion was sequenced for a study of CD8+CD57+ T cells in acquired aplastic anemia. TCR beta VDJ and CDR3 were profiled, and genomic DNA was the template. One entry per CDR3 protein results from TCRdb running MiXCR on the reads. The sample has roughly 500,000 distinct CDR3 sequences; under 40% are singletons. Before being chosen for sequencing, patients had shown CD8+CD57+ cell expansion by flow cytometry. This clonotype was found many times. V was clipped by 6 bases and J by 9 bases; unmatched bases: 7. Germline CDR1 reads MNHEY; CDR2 reads SVGAGI. CDR3 length equals 14 residues.

Specimen: sorted CD4+, CD8+, or CD8+CD57+ T cells (not recorded which) from PBMCs. The TCR was taken from a human donor with aplastic anemia. The rearrangement links TRBV6-5 to TRBJ1-6; 8 bases match TRBD1. Written as DNA, the CDR3 is TGTGCCAGCAGCTTGGACAGGGATGTTTCACCCCTCCACTTT. Translating gives CASSLDRDVSPLHF.